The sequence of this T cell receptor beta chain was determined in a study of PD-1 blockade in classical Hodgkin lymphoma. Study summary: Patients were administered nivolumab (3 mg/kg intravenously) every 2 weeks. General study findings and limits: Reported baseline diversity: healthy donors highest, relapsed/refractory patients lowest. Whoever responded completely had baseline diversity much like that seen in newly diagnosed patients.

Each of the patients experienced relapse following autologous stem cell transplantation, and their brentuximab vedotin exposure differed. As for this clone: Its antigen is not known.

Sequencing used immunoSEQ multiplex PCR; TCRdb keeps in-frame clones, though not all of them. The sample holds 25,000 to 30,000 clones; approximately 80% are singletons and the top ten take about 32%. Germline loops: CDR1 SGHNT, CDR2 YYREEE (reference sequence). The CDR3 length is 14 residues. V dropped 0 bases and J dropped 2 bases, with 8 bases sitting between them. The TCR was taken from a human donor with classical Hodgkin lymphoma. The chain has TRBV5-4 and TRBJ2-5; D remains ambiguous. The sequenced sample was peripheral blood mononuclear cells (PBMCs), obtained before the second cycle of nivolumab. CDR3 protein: CASSLVAKQETQYF. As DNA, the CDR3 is TGTGCCAGCAGCTTGGTCGCTAAACAAGAGACCCAGTACTTC.